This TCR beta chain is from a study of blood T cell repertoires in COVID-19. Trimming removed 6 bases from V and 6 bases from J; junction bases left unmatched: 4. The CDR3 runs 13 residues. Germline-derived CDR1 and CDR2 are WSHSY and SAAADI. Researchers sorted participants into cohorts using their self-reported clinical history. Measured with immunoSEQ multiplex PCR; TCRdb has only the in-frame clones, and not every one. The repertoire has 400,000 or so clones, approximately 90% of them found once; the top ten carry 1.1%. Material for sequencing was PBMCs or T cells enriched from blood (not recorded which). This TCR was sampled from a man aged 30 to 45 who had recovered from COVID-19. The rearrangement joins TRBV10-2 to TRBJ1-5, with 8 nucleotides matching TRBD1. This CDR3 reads CASSQDRVQPQHF. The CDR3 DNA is TGCGCCAGCAGCCAGGACAGGGTTCAGCCCCAGCATTTT.